This entry features one T cell receptor beta chain sequence. The source of the sample is a study of blood T cell repertoires in COVID-19. The wider study: Sources were T cells, B-cell-depleted T cells, or PBMCs; the material itself was cDNA or gDNA.

Germline loops: CDR1 MDHEN, CDR2 SYDVKM. This CDR3 has 16 amino acids. Trimming cost V 2 bases and J 8 bases; bases outside gene matches: 4. In the authors' methods: The assay estimated nucleated cells by amplifying reference gene primers. Clones were sequenced by immunoSEQ multiplex PCR, and TCRdb holds only the in-frame ones, with some missing. That table gives V, J and clone size, and the DNA gave D and trimming. The table lists under 400,000 clones, 85% to 90% of them singletons. Everyone who took part was about 18 to 90 years old, and they came from 20 to 25 US areas. This TCR derives from a woman aged 25-40 years who had been exposed to COVID-19. Sequenced: PBMCs or T cells enriched from blood (not recorded which). The chain has TRBV28 and TRBJ2-1, with 15 positions matching TRBD2. The DNA for the CDR3 is TGTGCCAGCAGTTTAGGAGGACTAGCGGGAGGGGATGAGCAGTTCTTC. It specifies CASSLGGLAGGDEQFF.